This entry features one T cell receptor (beta chain) sequence. Antigen unknown. This PCR relied on a set of 60 Vbeta primers and 13 Jbeta primers. Produced via immunoSEQ multiplex PCR; TCRdb's table is partial and in-frame only. Of 25,000 to 40,000 clones listed, 65% to 75% are singletons. This sample is part of a study of cytomegalovirus exposure and HLA in healthy donors. Study-wide context: In terms of ancestry, the Caucasian-associated cluster contained roughly four fifths of the approximately 400 genotyped donors. Study-wide points: Among donors in an Asian-associated ancestry cluster, a later analysis reportedly found fewer N-insertions than the approximately 700-donor mean.

After removal of 4 bases from V and 3 bases from J, the junction contained 6 bases not matched to a gene. CDR1 is SGHRS, CDR2 YFSETQ, per germline. The CDR3 has 14 amino acids. This TCR was sampled from a man aged 45-65 years in good health and CMV-seropositive. Sample: PBMCs. V usage is TRBV5-1 and J usage is TRBJ2-7; 8 bases map to TRBD2. This CDR3 reads CASSRGGFDYEQYF. In DNA form, the CDR3 reads TGCGCCAGCAGCCGGGGGGGATTCGACTACGAGCAGTACTTC.